This TCR beta chain comes out of a study of blood T cell repertoires in COVID-19. Generated by immunoSEQ multiplex PCR, the TCRdb table keeps only in-frame clones and is missing some. The sample lists some 240,000 clones, 85% to 90% occurring once. V was cut by 4 bases and J by 8 bases, with 13 bases left in between. CDR1 is SGHRS, CDR2 YFSETQ, per germline. This CDR3 is 13 amino acids long. The chain has TRBV5-1 and TRBJ2-1; possibly TRBD1 for D (6 bases). Sequencing was done on a sample of peripheral blood. The clonotype originates from a woman in her sixties with COVID-19, enrolled during active disease. The CDR3 region has the DNA TGCGCCAGCAGCCTCCCTTCAGGGGATGAGCAGTTCTTC. Amino acids: CASSLPSGDEQFF.